These T cell receptor beta chains were read from a single sample in a study of blood T cell repertoires in COVID-19. The method was immunoSEQ multiplex PCR; TCRdb's version includes in-frame clones alone and lacks a portion of them. The sample has approximately 90,000 clones; nearly 90% are singletons. Material: peripheral blood. These TCRs come from a man in his forties or fifties with acute or convalescent COVID-19. CDR3s include the opening cysteine and the closing phenylalanine or tryptophan. The D gene is left open where the match is weak. Some rows mark clone size as missing; the rest say once, few, many or name a class of expanded clone.

V	size	J	D	DNA	CDR3
TRBV5-1	.	TRBJ2-5	TRBD1	TGCGCCAGCAGCTTTACGCAGGGGGCTCCCGAGACCCAGTACTTC	CASSFTQGAPETQYF
TRBV29-1	few	TRBJ1-1	.	TGCAGCGTTTCGAGGACGGGGATGAACACTGAAGCTTTCTTT	CSVSRTGMNTEAFF
TRBV5-4	.	TRBJ2-1	.	TGTGCCAGCAGCCTTGACAGACACTCCTACAATGAGCAGTTCTTC	CASSLDRHSYNEQFF
TRBV3-1/TRBV3-2	.	TRBJ1-2	.	TGTGCCAGCAGCCAAGTCCGGGGATTCTATGGCTACACCTTC	CASSQVRGFYGYTF
TRBV7-3	.	TRBJ1-2	TRBD1	TGTGCCAGCAGCTTAGACAGGGCAGCCGGCTACACCTTC	CASSLDRAAGYTF
TRBV5-6	.	TRBJ1-2	.	TGTGCCAGCAGCTTCCGGGGAAAGGACTATGGCTACACCTTC	CASSFRGKDYGYTF
TRBV7-7	.	TRBJ2-1	.	TGTGCTAGCAGCTTAGTTGACGGGAATGAGCAGTTCTTC	CASSLVDGNEQFF
TRBV28	.	TRBJ1-2	TRBD1	TGTGCCAGCAGGACGGGACAGGGGGCGAGCTATGGCTACACCTTC	CASRTGQGASYGYTF
TRBV13	.	TRBJ1-4	TRBD1	TGTGCCAGCAGCTTAGGGACAGGGAGTGAAAAACTGTTTTTT	CASSLGTGSEKLFF
TRBV3-1/TRBV3-2	.	TRBJ1-2	.	TGTGCCAGCAGCCAAGGTAGAAGGGAGCGCTATGGCTACACCTTC	CASSQGRRERYGYTF
TRBV6-5	.	TRBJ1-1	TRBD1	TGTGCCAGCAGGGGACAGGGTCGTAGCACTGAAGCTTTCTTT	CASRGQGRSTEAFF
TRBV7-3	.	TRBJ2-3	TRBD2	TGTGCCAGCAGCATTAGCGGGGGGAGGTCAGATACGCAGTATTTT	CASSISGGRSDTQYF
TRBV7-9	.	TRBJ2-5	TRBD2	TGTGCCAGCAGCTCCCGACTAGCGGGGGGGAGGAGAGAGACCCAGTACTTC	CASSSRLAGGRRETQYF
TRBV30	.	TRBJ1-2	.	TGTGCCCGGGGGCCCGACTTTACCTATGGCTACACCTTC	CARGPDFTYGYTF
TRBV7-2	.	TRBJ1-6	TRBD1	TGTGCCAGCAGCTCATATGACAGGGGTTCACCCCTCCACTTT	CASSSYDRGSPLHF
TRBV27	.	TRBJ1-5	.	TGTGCCAGCAGCCCAGGAGGGGATCAGCCCCAGCATTTT	CASSPGGDQPQHF
TRBV15	few	TRBJ1-2	TRBD1	TGTGCCACTCGGGGACAGGCGACTAACTATGGCTACACCTTC	CATRGQATNYGYTF